What follows is one T cell receptor beta chain and its context. Its antigen is as yet unknown. PCR employed 60 Vbeta and 13 Jbeta primers. The protocol was immunoSEQ multiplex PCR, while the TCRdb copy is restricted to in-frame clones and leaves out a portion. Found here are fewer than 150,000 clones, 75% to 80% of them singletons; the top ten hold about 6.8%. The V and J ends lost 3 bases and 5 bases respectively, with 6 bases between them. The CDR3 runs 12 residues. Germline values: CDR1 MNHNS, CDR2 SASEGT. The sample comes from a study of cytomegalovirus exposure and HLA in healthy donors. Overall study findings and caveats: In a later analysis, CMV-associated beta chains were mostly HLA-associated, it appeared.

This TCR was recovered from a woman between 35 and 50 years old in good health and CMV-seropositive. The genes are TRBV6-1 and TRBJ2-3, with D uncertain. What was sequenced was PBMCs. CDR3 sequence: CASSDELDTQYF. CDR3 sequence (DNA): TGTGCCAGCAGTGACGAACTAGATACGCAGTATTTT.